Below are 4 T cell receptor beta chains sequenced from a single sample in a study of blood T cells in healthy people across ages (dated by TCRdb to the mid-2010s). Libraries were built with 5' RACE. Sequenced using an Illumina HiSeq 2500. The second PCR ran for roughly 6 to 11 cycles and used a J-beta primer mix along with a sample-barcoded 5' primer. The public reads were run again by TCRdb, first through fastp at Q25 and then through MiXCR, and only productive beta chains were kept. Each CDR3 protein gets just one entry, which takes the most common genes and DNA from the rows behind it. The sample table contains approximately 680,000 distinct CDR3 sequences; only one count was recorded for about a third of them. The biggest ten clones account for about 16% of the sample. The specimen sequenced was blood. The receptors come from a woman older than 75 in good health. Donor details come from another sample of the same person, matched by shared clones.

The sample holds many counts of this clonotype. The genes are TRBV12-3 or TRBV12-4 and TRBJ1-2, with a tentative D call TRBD1 (5 bases). Trimming removed 4 bases from V and 8 bases from J, with 14 bases in between. CDR3 length: 13 residues. In nucleotides, the CDR3 is TGTGCCAGCAGTTCCGGGACGCCCCACGGCTACACCTTC. Translated, it gives CASSSGTPHGYTF.

As to this clonotype: One end of the junction fails to match germline, which may point to a read error. The genes are TRBV7-6 and TRBJ1-5; 7 bases are a match to TRBD1. The CDR3 consists of 18 residues. Germline V gene sequence: CDR1 SGHVS, CDR2 FNYEAQ. The DNA of the CDR3 is TGTGCCGGCAGCTCTGAACCCGGACAGGTCTTTAGCAATCAGCCCCAGCATTTT. Residues: CAGSSEPGQVFSNQPQHF. Full variable domain (remainder filled in from reference TRBV7-6 and TRBJ1-5): GAGVSQSPRYKVTKRGQDVALRCDPISGHVSLYWYRQALGQGPEFLTYFNYEAQQDKSGLPNDRFSAERPEGSISTLTIQRTEQRDSAMYRCAGSSEPGQVFSNQPQHFGDGTRLSIL.

This clonotype has a count of ten or more. The V call is TRBV10-3, the J call TRBJ2-7; 7 bases match TRBD1. Germline V gene data show CDR1 as ENHRY and CDR2 as SYGVKD. Trimming cost V 3 bases and J 6 bases; bases outside gene matches: 11. The CDR3 consists of 15 residues. The CDR3 spells CAISDLGQGGGEQYF. The CDR3 nucleotides are TGTGCCATCAGTGATCTGGGCCAAGGGGGCGGCGAGCAGTACTTC.

The rearrangement links TRBV27 to TRBJ2-1; D ambiguous. This CDR3 has 15 amino acids. Germline values: CDR1 MNHEY, CDR2 SMNVEV (reference sequence). The V gene lost 3 bases and the J gene lost 0 bases, with 9 bases spanning the gap. The CDR3 DNA sequence: TGTGCCAGCAGTTTCCTTCCGAGCTCCTACAATGAGCAGTTCTTC. Translation gives CASSFLPSSYNEQFF.